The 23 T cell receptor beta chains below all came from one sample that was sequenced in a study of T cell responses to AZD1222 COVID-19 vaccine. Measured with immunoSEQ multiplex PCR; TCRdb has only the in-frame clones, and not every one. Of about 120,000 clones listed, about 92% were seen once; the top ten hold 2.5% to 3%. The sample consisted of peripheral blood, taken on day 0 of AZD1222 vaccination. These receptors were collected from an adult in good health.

CDR3 nucleotides: TGCGCCAGCAGCTTGGTTTCAGCCGCTAACTATGGCTACACCTTC. Translation: CASSLVSAANYGYTF. This chain uses TRBV5-1 with TRBJ1-2, with D hard to call. This CDR3 region has 15 residues. V dropped 0 bases and J dropped 0 bases, with 9 bases sitting between them. Germline-derived CDR1 and CDR2 are SGHRS and YFSETQ.

The CDR3 region is CAWSTSLDGVFPGNTIYF. The CDR3 coding sequence is TGTGCCTGGAGTACGAGCTTGGACGGAGTCTTTCCTGGAAACACCATATATTTT. The chain is built from TRBV30 and TRBJ1-3; no reliable D call. Trimming removed 2 bases from V and 2 bases from J, with 22 bases in between. From germline, CDR1 is GTSNPN and CDR2 SVGIG (reference sequence). The CDR3 has 18 amino acids.

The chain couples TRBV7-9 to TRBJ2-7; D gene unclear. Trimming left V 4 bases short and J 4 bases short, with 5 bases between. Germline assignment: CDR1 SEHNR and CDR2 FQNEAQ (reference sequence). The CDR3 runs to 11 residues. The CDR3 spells CASSSLYEQYF. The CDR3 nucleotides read TGTGCCAGCAGCTCATTGTACGAGCAGTACTTC.

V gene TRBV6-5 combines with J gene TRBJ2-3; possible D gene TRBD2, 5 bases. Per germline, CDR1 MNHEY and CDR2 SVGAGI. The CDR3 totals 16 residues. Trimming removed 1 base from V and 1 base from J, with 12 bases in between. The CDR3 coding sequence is TGTGCCAGCAGTTACTACACGGGATCGGGCACAGATACGCAGTATTTT. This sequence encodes CASSYYTGSGTDTQYF.

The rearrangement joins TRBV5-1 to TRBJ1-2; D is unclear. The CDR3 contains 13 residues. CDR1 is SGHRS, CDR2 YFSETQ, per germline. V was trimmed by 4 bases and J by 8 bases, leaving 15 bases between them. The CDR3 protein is CASSSRLDLGYTF. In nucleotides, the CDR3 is TGCGCCAGCAGCAGTCGACTCGACCTGGGCTACACCTTC.

The chain's CDR3 is CASSLEGYYTF. In DNA, the CDR3 is TGTGCCAGCAGCTTAGAGGGATACTACACCTTC. The chain combines TRBV7-9 with TRBJ1-2; no reliable D call. This CDR3 is built from 11 residues. Germline V gene lookup returns CDR1 SEHNR and CDR2 FQNEAQ (reference sequence). Trimming removed 1 base at V and 10 bases at J, with 7 bases between.

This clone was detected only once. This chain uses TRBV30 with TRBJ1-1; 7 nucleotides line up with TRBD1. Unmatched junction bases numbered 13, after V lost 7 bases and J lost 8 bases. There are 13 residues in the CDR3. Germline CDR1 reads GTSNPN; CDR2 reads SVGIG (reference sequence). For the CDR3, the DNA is TGTGCCTACCTCCAGGGGGGGAAAGTAGAAGCTTTCTTT. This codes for CAYLQGGKVEAFF.

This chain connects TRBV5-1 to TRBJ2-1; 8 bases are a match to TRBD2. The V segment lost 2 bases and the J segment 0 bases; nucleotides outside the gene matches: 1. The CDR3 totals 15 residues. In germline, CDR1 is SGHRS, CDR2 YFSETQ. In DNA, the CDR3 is TGCGCCAGCAGCTTTAGCGGGAACTCCTACAATGAGCAGTTCTTC. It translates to CASSFSGNSYNEQFF.

The CDR3 loop is CASSLVLAAYNEQFF. In nucleotides, the CDR3 is TGTGCCAGCAGCTTAGTACTAGCGGCCTACAATGAGCAGTTCTTC. The J gene is TRBJ2-1, the V gene TRBV7-9, with 8 bases matching TRBD2. The CDR3 consists of 15 residues. V shed 1 base, J shed 2 bases, and the junction held 1 base outside the gene matches. Germline V CDR1 and CDR2: SEHNR, FQNEAQ (reference sequence). Together with reference TRBV7-9 and TRBJ2-1, the CDR3 gives the full variable domain: DTGVSQNPRHKITKRGQNVTFRCDPISEHNRLYWYRQTLGQGPEFLTYFQNEAQLEKSRLLSDRFSAERPKGSFSTLEIQRTEQGDSAMYLCASSLVLAAYNEQFFGPGTRLTVL.

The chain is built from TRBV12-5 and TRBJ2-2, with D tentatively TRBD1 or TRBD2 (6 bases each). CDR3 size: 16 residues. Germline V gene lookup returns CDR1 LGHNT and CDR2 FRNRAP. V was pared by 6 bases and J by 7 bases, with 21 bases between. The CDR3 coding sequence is TGTGCTAGTGGCAAGGGGGTGGGAGGAAATGGCGGGGAGCTGTTTTTT. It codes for CASGKGVGGNGGELFF.

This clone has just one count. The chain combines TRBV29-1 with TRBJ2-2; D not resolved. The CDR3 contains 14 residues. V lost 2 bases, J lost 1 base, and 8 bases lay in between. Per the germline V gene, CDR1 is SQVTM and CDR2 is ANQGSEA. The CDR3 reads CSVENEKNTGELFF. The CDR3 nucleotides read TGCAGCGTTGAAAACGAGAAGAACACCGGGGAGCTGTTTTTT.

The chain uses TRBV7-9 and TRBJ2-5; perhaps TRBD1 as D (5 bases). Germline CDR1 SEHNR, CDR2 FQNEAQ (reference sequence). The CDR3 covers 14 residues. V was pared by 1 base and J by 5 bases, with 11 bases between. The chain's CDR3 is CASSLVWGSETQYF. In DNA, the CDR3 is TGTGCCAGCAGCTTAGTTTGGGGCTCGGAGACCCAGTACTTC.

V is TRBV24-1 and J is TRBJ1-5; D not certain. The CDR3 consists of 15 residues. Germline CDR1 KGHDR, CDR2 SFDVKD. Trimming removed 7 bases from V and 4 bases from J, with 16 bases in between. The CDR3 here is CATRVERWHNQPQHF. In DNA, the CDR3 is TGTGCCACCAGGGTGGAGAGGTGGCATAATCAGCCCCAGCATTTT.

CDR3 DNA: TGTGCCAGCAGCCGGGACCCGGGCGATGAGCAGTTCTTC. Translation gives CASSRDPGDEQFF. The rearrangement links TRBV5-4 to TRBJ2-1, with D possibly being TRBD1 or TRBD2 (5 bases each). The CDR3 is 13 residues long. CDR1 is SGHNT and CDR2 is YYREEE in the germline V gene (reference sequence). The V end lost 4 bases, the J end lost 8 bases, and 13 bases lay between the germline ends. Filled out from reference TRBV5-4 and TRBJ2-1, the complete variable domain reads ETGVTQSPTHLIKTRGQQVTLRCSSQSGHNTVSWYQQALGQGPQFIFQYYREEENGRGNFPPRFSGLQFPNYSSELNVNALELDDSALYLCASSRDPGDEQFFGPGTRLTVL.

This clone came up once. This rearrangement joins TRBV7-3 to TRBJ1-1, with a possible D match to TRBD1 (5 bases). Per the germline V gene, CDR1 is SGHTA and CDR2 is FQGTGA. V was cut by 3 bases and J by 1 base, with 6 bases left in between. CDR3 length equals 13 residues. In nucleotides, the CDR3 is TGTGCCAGCAGCTTCGGGGCGAACACTGAAGCTTTCTTT. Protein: CASSFGANTEAFF.

The CDR3 DNA reads TGTGCCAGTAGTATAACAGGAGTTAACTATGGCTACACCTTC. Translated, it gives CASSITGVNYGYTF. The J gene is TRBJ1-2, the V gene TRBV19; D may be TRBD1 (5 bases). CDR3 length: 14 residues. Germline CDR1 LNHDA, CDR2 SQIVND (reference sequence). Between the trimmed V and J ends, which lost 2 bases and 1 base, there was a span of 8 bases.

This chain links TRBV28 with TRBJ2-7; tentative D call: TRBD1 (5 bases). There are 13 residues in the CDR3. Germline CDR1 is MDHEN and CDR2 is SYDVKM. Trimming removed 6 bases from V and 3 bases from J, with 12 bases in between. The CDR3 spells CASSLRTYYEQYF. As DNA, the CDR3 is TGTGCCAGCAGCCTACGGACATACTACGAGCAGTACTTC.

This chain's CDR3 is CATSKDRGETYEQYF. The CDR3 DNA reads as TGTGCCACCAGCAAGGACAGGGGCGAAACCTACGAGCAGTACTTC. The rearrangement links TRBV15 to TRBJ2-7, with 9 bases that match TRBD1. The CDR3 is made up of 15 amino acids. Germline values: CDR1 LNHNV, CDR2 YYDKDF (reference sequence). Trimming removed 4 bases from V and 2 bases from J; junction bases left unmatched: 6.

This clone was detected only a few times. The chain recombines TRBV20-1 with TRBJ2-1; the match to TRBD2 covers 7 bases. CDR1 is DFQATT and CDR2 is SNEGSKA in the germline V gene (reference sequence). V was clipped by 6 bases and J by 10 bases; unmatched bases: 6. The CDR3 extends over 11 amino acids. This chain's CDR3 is CSARDYDEQFF. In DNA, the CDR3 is TGCAGTGCGAGGGACTACGACGAGCAGTTCTTC.

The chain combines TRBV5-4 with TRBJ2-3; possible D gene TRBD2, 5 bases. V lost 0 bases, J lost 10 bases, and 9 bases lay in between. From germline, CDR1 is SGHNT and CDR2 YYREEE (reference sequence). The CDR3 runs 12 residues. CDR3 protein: CASSLGGGPQYF. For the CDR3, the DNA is TGTGCCAGCAGCTTGGGTGGAGGCCCGCAGTATTTT.

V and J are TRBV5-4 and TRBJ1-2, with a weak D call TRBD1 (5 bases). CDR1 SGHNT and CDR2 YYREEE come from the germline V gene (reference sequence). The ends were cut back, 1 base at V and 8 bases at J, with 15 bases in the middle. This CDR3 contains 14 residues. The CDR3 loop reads CASSLQGPGGGYTF. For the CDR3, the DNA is TGTGCCAGCAGCTTGCAGGGACCGGGCGGAGGCTACACCTTC.

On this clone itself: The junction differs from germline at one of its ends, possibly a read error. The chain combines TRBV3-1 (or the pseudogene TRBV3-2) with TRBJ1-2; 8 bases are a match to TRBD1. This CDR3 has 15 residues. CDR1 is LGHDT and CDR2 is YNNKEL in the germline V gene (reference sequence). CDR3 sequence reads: CASRQGTGLNYGYTF. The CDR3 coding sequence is TGTGCCAGCAGACAAGGGACAGGTCTTAACTATGGCTACACCTTC.

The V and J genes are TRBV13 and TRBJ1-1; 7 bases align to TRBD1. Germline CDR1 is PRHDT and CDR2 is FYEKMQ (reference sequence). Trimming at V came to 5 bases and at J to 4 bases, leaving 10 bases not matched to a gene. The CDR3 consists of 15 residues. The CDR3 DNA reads TGTGCCAGCAGCCAGGCCGGGTCAGGGGGCACTGAAGCTTTCTTT. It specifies CASSQAGSGGTEAFF.